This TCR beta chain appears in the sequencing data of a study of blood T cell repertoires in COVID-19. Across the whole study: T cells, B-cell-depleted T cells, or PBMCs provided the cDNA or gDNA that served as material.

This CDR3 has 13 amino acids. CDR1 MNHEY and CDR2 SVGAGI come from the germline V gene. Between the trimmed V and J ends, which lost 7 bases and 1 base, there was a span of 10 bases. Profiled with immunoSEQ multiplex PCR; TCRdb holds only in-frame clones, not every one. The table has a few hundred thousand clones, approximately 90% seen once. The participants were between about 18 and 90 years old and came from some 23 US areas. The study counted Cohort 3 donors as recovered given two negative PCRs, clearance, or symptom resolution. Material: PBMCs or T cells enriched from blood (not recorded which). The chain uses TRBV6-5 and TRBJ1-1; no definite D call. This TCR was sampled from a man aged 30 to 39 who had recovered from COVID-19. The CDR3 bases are TGTGCCAGCACACTAACGGAGAACACTGAAGCTTTCTTT. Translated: CASTLTENTEAFF.